These T cell receptor beta chains were read from a single sample in a study of CD8 T cells in Susac syndrome. One entry per CDR3 protein, called by TCRdb with MiXCR from the immunoSEQ multiplex PCR reads. Of 130,000 or so distinct CDR3 sequences in the sample, approximately 94% were seen once. The sequencing sample was made of CD4+ T cells from PBMCs. All receptors derive from a human donor in good health. CDR3s include the opening cysteine and the closing phenylalanine or tryptophan. A D gene is named only where the DNA matches it firmly. Clone size is shown for a subset of rows, as once, few, many or a class of expanded clone.

abundance	d_gene	j_gene	v_gene	CDR3nt	CDR3aa
.	TRBD2	TRBJ2-1	TRBV9	TGTGCCAGCAGCCGTAGTGGTGGGGCTAGCGGGAGGAGTAGGAATGAGCAGTTCTTC	CASSRSGGASGRSRNEQFF
.	.	TRBJ2-1	TRBV29-1	TGCAGCGCTAGCGACCCGGGGAATGAGCAGTTCTTC	CSASDPGNEQFF
.	.	TRBJ1-2	TRBV24-1	TGTGCCACCAGTTCGGGTCCTCCAAACTATGGCTACACCTTC	CATSSGPPNYGYTF
.	.	TRBJ2-1	TRBV2	TGTGCCAGCAGTGGAGGTGGAGGGGTTGACAATGAGCAGTTCTTC	CASSGGGGVDNEQFF
.	TRBD2	TRBJ2-7	TRBV9	TGTGCCAGCACCAACCGGACTAGCGGAGCGCTTGAGCAGTACTTC	CASTNRTSGALEQYF
.	TRBD1	TRBJ1-1	TRBV5-5	TGTGCCAGCAGCTGGTCAGGGGGAATGAACACTGAAGCTTTCTTT	CASSWSGGMNTEAFF
once	TRBD2	TRBJ2-3	TRBV4-2	TGTGCCAGCAGCCAAGGTTGGATAGCGGGGATCAGCACAGATACGCAGTATTTT	CASSQGWIAGISTDTQYF
.	TRBD2	TRBJ2-1	TRBV2	TGTGCCAGCAGTGAAGGTCTACCGGTTCGTAGCGGGCCCTCATTCAATGAGCAGTTCTTC	CASSEGLPVRSGPSFNEQFF
.	.	TRBJ2-7	TRBV29-1	TGCAGCGTTGAATATCGGGGCGAGCAGTACTTC	CSVEYRGEQYF
.	.	TRBJ1-5	TRBV19	TGTGCCAGTAGTCCAACAGGGCGGGGTAGGGATCAGCCCCAGCATTTT	CASSPTGRGRDQPQHF
.	.	TRBJ1-6	TRBV23-1	TGCGCCAGCAGTCAACCCCGATTTAGGGCGAGGGGAACCTATAATTCACCCCTCCACTTT	CASSQPRFRARGTYNSPLHF
.	.	TRBJ1-1	TRBV20-1	TGCAGTGCTAGCGCAGGGGATGGGAACACTGAAGTTTTCTTT	CSASAGDGNTEVFF
.	.	TRBJ2-6	TRBV10-3	TGTGCCACTTCCGACTCTGGGGCCAACGTCCTGACTTTC	CATSDSGANVLTF
.	TRBD2	TRBJ2-2	TRBV18	TGTGCCAGCTCACCCTTAGCGGGAGACGTCGGGGAGCTGTTTTTT	CASSPLAGDVGELFF
.	.	TRBJ1-1	TRBV29-1	TGCAGCGTTGAATTGACAGGCAAGAGGACTGAAGCTTTCTTT	CSVELTGKRTEAFF
.	TRBD1	TRBJ1-1	TRBV19	TGTGCCAGTAGTACCGGGACAGGGTACACTCGCACGAACACTGAAGCTTTCTTT	CASSTGTGYTRTNTEAFF
.	TRBD2	TRBJ2-1	TRBV5-1	TGCGCCAGCAGCCTTAGGCCTAGCGGGAGGTCTGAGCAGTTCTTC	CASSLRPSGRSEQFF
.	.	TRBJ1-6	TRBV7-2	TGTGCCAGCAGCTCCCCCGGAGGCAATAATTCACCCCTCCACTTT	CASSSPGGNNSPLHF
.	.	TRBJ1-5	TRBV5-1	TGCGCCAGCAGTTTGGAAGGGGTCAGCCATCAGCCCCAGCATTTT	CASSLEGVSHQPQHF
.	.	TRBJ1-1	TRBV15	TGTGCCACCAGCAGAGGGTTCGACACTGAAGCTTTCTTT	CATSRGFDTEAFF
.	.	TRBJ1-2	TRBV20-1	TGCAGTGCTAGCGACCCGGAAAAAGCGTCGTTGGGCTATGGCTACACCTTC	CSASDPEKASLGYGYTF
once	.	TRBJ2-3	TRBV20-1	TGCAGTGCCCTTTATCCGGATTCGCAGTATTTT	CSALYPDSQYF
.	.	TRBJ2-3	TRBV3-1	TGTGCCAGCAGCCAAGGGGGGGTACTCACAGATACGCAGTATTTT	CASSQGGVLTDTQYF
.	.	TRBJ1-2	TRBV5-1	TGCGCCAGCAGCGACACCTATGGCTACACCTTC	CASSDTYGYTF